This T cell receptor beta chain is drawn from a study of cytomegalovirus exposure and HLA in healthy donors. Worth noting for this clone: Other DNA sequences from this sample encode an identical CDR3 as well.

The CDR3 contains 14 residues. Trimming cost V 2 bases and J 3 bases; bases outside gene matches: 3. From germline, CDR1 is SGHTA and CDR2 FQGTGA. PCR was performed using 60 Vbeta and 13 Jbeta primers. Sequencing was performed with immunoSEQ multiplex PCR; in TCRdb, only in-frame clones are kept and a portion is missing. The repertoire consists of more than 95,000 clones, with around 76% occurring once and the leading ten covering about 13%. The sample consisted of PBMCs. This clonotype originated in a woman in her sixties in good health and CMV-seropositive. This chain uses TRBV7-3 with TRBJ1-1, with 7 bases lining up with TRBD1. The CDR3 is CASSLQGGDTEAFF. CDR3 sequence (DNA): TGTGCCAGCAGCTTACAGGGGGGTGACACTGAAGCTTTCTTT.